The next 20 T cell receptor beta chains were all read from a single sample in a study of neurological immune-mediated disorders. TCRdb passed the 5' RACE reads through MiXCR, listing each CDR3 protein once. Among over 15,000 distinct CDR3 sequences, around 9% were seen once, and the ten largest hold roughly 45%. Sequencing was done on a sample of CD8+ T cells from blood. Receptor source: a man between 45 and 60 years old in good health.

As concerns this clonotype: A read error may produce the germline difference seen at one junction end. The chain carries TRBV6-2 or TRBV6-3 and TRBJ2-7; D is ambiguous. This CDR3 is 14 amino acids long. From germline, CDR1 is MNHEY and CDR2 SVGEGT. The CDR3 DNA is TGTGACAGCAGTGGCAGGTATTCCTCCTACGAGCAGTACTTC. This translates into CDSSGRYSSYEQYF.

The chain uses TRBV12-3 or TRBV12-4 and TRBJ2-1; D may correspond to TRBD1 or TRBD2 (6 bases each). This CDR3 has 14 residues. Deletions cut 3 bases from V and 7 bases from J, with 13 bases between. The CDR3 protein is CASSFSQGRNEQFF. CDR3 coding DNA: TGTGCCAGCAGTTTTTCGCAGGGGAGGAATGAGCAGTTCTTC.

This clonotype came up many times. DNA of the CDR3: TGCAGTGCTAGTTTGGAAGCTTGGGGGGGTTATGGCTACACCTTC. Residues: CSASLEAWGGYGYTF. The V gene is TRBV20-1, the J gene TRBJ1-2; D is possibly TRBD1 (5 bases). With 3 bases removed from V and 5 bases from J, the gap between germline ends came to 19 bases. Germline V gene lookup returns CDR1 DFQATT and CDR2 SNEGSKA (reference sequence). The CDR3 consists of 15 residues.

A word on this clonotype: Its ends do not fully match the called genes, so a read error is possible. The CDR3 sequence is CVSSQPRGTGSSEQYF. The CDR3 DNA reads as TGTGTCAGCAGCCAACCCCGCGGGACTGGGAGTTCCGAGCAGTACTTC. The V call is TRBV3-1, the J call TRBJ2-7, with a weak D call TRBD2 (6 bases). CDR1 is LGHDT, CDR2 YNNKEL, per germline (reference sequence). The CDR3 totals 16 residues.

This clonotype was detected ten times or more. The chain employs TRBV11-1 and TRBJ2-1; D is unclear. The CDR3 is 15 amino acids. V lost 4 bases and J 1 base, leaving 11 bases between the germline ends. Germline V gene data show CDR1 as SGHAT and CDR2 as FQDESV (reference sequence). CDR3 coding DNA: TGTGCCAGCAGCTATTATACCGGGTCCTACAATGAGCAGTTCTTC. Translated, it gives CASSYYTGSYNEQFF.

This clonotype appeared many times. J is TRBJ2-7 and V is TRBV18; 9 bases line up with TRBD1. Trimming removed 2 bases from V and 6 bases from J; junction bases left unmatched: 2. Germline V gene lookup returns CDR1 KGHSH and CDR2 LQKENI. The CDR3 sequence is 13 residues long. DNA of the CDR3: TGTGCCAGCTCACCAGGGACAGGGCTCGAGCAGTACTTC. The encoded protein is CASSPGTGLEQYF.

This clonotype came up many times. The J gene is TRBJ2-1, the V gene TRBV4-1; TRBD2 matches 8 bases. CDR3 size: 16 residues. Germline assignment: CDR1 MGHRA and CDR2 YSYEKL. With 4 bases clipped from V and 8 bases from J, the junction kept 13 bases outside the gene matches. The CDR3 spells CASSRSLSGRGYEQFF. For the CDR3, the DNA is TGCGCCAGCAGCCGATCCCTAAGCGGGAGAGGGTATGAGCAGTTCTTC.

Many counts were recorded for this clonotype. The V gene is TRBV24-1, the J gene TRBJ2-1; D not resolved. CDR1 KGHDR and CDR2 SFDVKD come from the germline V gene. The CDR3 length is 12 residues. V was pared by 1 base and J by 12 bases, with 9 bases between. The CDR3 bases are TGTGCCACCAGTGATTTATCCGTGGGGCAGTTCTTC. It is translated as CATSDLSVGQFF.

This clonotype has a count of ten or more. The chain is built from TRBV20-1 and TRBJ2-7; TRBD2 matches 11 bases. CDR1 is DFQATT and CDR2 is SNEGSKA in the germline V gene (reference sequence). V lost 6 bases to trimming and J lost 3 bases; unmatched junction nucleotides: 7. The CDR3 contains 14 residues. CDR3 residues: CSAVEGLADYEQYF. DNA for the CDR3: TGCAGTGCCGTAGAGGGACTAGCGGACTACGAGCAGTACTTC.

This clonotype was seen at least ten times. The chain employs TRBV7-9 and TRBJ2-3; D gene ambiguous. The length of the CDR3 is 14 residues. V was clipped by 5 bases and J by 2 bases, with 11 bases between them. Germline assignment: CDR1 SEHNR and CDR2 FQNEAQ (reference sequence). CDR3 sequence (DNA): TGTGCCAGCAGCCTGATTACAACCACAGATACGCAGTATTTT. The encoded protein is CASSLITTTDTQYF.

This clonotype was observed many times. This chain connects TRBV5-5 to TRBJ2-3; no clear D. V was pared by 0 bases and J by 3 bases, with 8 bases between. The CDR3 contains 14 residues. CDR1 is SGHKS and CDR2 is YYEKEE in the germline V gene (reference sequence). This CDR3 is CASSLEDRTDTQYF. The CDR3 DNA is TGTGCCAGCAGCTTGGAGGACCGGACAGATACGCAGTATTTT.

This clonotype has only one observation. CDR3 sequence: CSARPGSYEQYF. The CDR3 DNA reads as TGCAGTGCTAGACCCGGGAGTTACGAGCAGTACTTC. The V and J genes are TRBV20-1 and TRBJ2-7; maybe TRBD2 (6 bases). The V end lost 2 bases, the J end lost 4 bases, and 9 bases lay between the germline ends. This CDR3 region has 12 residues. CDR1 DFQATT and CDR2 SNEGSKA come from the germline V gene (reference sequence).

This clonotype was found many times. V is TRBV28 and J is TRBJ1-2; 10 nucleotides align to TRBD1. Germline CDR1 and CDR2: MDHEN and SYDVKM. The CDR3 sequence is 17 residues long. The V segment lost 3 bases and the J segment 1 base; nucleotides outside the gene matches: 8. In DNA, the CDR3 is TGTGCCAGCAGTTTCGGACAGGGGGAACTAATTAACTATGGCTACACCTTC. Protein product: CASSFGQGELINYGYTF.

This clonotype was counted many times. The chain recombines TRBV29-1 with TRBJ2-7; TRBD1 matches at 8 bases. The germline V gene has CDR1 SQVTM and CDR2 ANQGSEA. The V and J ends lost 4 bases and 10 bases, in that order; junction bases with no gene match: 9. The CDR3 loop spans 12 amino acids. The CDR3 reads CSVGRGRGEQYF. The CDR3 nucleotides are TGCAGCGTTGGCAGGGGGCGCGGGGAACAGTACTTC.

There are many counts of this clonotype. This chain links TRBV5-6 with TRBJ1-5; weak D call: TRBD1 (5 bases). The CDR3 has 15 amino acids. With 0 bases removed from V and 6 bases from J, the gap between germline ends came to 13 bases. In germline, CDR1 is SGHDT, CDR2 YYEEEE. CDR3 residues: CASSLAGGVGQPQHF. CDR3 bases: TGTGCCAGCAGCTTGGCCGGGGGGGTAGGTCAGCCCCAGCATTTT.

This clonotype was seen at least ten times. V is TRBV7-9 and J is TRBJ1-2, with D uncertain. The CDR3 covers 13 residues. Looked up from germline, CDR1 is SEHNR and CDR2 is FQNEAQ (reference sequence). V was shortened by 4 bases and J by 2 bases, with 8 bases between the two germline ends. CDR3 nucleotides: TGTGCCAGCAGCTCGGCGGACAACTATGGCTACACCTTC. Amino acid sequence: CASSSADNYGYTF. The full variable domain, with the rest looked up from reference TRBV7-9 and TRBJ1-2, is DTGVSQNPRHKITKRGQNVTFRCDPISEHNRLYWYRQTLGQGPEFLTYFQNEAQLEKSRLLSDRFSAERPKGSFSTLEIQRTEQGDSAMYLCASSSADNYGYTFGSGTRLTVV.

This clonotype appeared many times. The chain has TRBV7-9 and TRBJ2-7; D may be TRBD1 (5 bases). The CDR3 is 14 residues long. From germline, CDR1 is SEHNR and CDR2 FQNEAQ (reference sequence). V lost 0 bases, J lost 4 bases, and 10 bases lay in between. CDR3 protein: CASSLAPGPYEQYF. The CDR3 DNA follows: TGTGCCAGCAGCTTAGCGCCAGGGCCTTACGAGCAGTACTTC.

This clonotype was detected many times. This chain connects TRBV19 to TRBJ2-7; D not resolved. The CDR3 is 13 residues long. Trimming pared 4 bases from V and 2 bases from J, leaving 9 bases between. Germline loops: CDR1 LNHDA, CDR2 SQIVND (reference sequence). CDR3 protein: CASSRAVAYEQYF. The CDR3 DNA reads TGTGCCAGTAGTAGGGCAGTTGCCTACGAGCAGTACTTC.

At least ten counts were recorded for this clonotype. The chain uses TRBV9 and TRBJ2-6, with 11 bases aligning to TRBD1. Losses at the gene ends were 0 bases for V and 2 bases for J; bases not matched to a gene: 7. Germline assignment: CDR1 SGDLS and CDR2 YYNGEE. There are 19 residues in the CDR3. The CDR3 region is CASSVASGQGAPGANVLTF. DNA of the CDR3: TGTGCCAGCAGCGTAGCTAGCGGACAGGGGGCCCCTGGGGCCAACGTCCTGACTTTC. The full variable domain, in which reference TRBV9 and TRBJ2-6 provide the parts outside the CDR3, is DSGVTQTPKHLITATGQRVTLRCSPRSGDLSVYWYQQSLDQGLQFLIQYYNGEERAKGNILERFSAQQFPDLHSELNLSSLELGDSALYFCASSVASGQGAPGANVLTFGAGSRLTVL.

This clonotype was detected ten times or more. CDR3 sequence (DNA): TGTGCCAGCAGCCAAGAGAGCACAGGACAAGAGACCCAGTACTTC. As protein: CASSQESTGQETQYF. This chain connects TRBV3-1 to TRBJ2-5; perhaps TRBD1 as D (5 bases). V was clipped by 0 bases and J by 2 bases, with 10 bases between them. Germline V gene sequence: CDR1 LGHDT, CDR2 YNNKEL (reference sequence). The CDR3 is made up of 15 amino acids.